This record covers a single T cell receptor beta chain. The antigen is undetermined. This sample was taken from a study of T cells in localized non-small cell lung cancer. Study-wide results and caveats: Blood T cell density predicted longer survival; adjacent-lung clonality, shorter. Maximal T cell clonality occurred in uninvolved adjacent lung, with tumor ranking below it. Turning up in adjacent lung were a median 57 of the top 100 tumor clones. The study sequenced only one region of the tumor. As a result, intratumor heterogeneity could not be excluded and remains possible.

TCRdb keeps only in-frame clones here, not all; method: immunoSEQ multiplex PCR. This table has 40,000 to 60,000 clones, about 88% appearing once. Trimming at V came to 6 bases and at J to 3 bases, leaving 21 bases not matched to a gene. Germline loops: CDR1 SNHLY, CDR2 FYNNEI. The CDR3 contains 20 residues. V is TRBV2 and J is TRBJ2-3; 10 bases agree with TRBD2. The sequenced sample was PBMCs, obtained before any cancer treatment. This TCR came from a female donor with stage II lung adenocarcinoma. CDR3 in amino acids: CASSERGLWGSGGRTDTQYF. The CDR3 nucleotides are TGTGCCAGCAGCGAACGGGGACTTTGGGGTAGCGGGGGGAGGACAGATACGCAGTATTTT.